This T cell receptor beta chain was recorded in a study of blood T cell repertoires in COVID-19 (dated by TCRdb to about 2020). Background on the whole study: Samples covering the acute and convalescent phases of COVID-19 were provided by collaborators in the United States, Italy and Spain. The material from the prospective study consisted of cDNA or gDNA derived from T cells, B-cell-depleted T cells, or PBMCs. Subjects who had been exposed to COVID-19, were actively infected with it, or had recovered from it provided the deeply sampled blood TCRbeta repertoires that made up the dataset. A freely available public database, intended as a resource for researchers studying the immune response to SARS-CoV-2, is where the repertoires were released. The samples were drawn from two sources: the first 160 participants of the ongoing ImmuneRACE study, and over 950 subjects contributed by 6 global collaborators. A de-identified subject ID, COVID-19 status, age in years and sex were almost always included in the sample metadata. Where available, HLA class I and class II types were taken from metadata supplied by the sample provider and were not determined by assay-based typing. Overall results and qualifications from the work: How much clinical and demographic metadata was included differed by source and by participant, and the metadata was provided uncurated.

Counted from cysteine to phenylalanine, this CDR3 has 13 amino acids. Kept here is only the CDR3 DNA, which spans 39 bases and is read in frame from base 1. After removal of 5 bases from V and 6 bases from J, the junction retains 5 bases not matched to a gene. CDR1 is given as KGHSH and CDR2 as LQKENI, both from the germline V gene. This clone occurred a few times. No cognate antigen has been identified for it. No base quality information exists; no much larger clone differs at one position. The immunoSEQ Assay, a bias-controlled multiplex PCR, was used to amplify TCRbeta CDR3 regions from genomic DNA. The original pipeline was this. The number of nucleated cells in each sample was estimated from the amplification of reference gene primers within the assay. To quantify the absolute abundance of each unique TCRbeta CDR3 rearrangement, sequence reads were collapsed and filtered. For each sample, productive Simpson clonality was calculated as the square root of Simpson's diversity index across productive rearrangements. In TCRdb, the immuneACCESS table is reduced to in-frame sequences with V and J assigned. These tables do not hold every clone; where another copy was compared, an unresolved V gene accounts for under half, and the others remain unexplained. The V and J calls and clone size were taken over from that table, and D and trimming were inferred from the DNA. This sample holds 150,000 to 180,000 clones; over 60% were observed only once. Clones ranked in the top ten supply under 2% of the sample.

Each collaborating institution followed its own protocols to collect whole blood in K2EDTA tubes. Collaborator samples were shipped for TCRbeta analysis as frozen whole blood, isolated PBMCs, or DNA extracted from either sample type. Source material: peripheral blood. The chain joins TRBV18 to TRBJ1-2, and 8 bases in between align with TRBD1. The receptor comes from an elderly man with acute or convalescent COVID-19. CDR3 protein: CASSYDRGNGYTF. The nucleotide sequence is given as TGTGCCAGCTCATACGACAGGGGTAATGGCTACACCTTC. Beyond the CDR3, the reference TRBV18 and TRBJ1-2 genes provide the residues; the full variable domain reads: NAGVMQNPRHLVRRRGQEARLRCSPMKGHSHVYWYRQLPEEGLKFMVYLQKENIIDESGMPKERFSAEFPKEGPSILRIQQVVRGDSAAYFCASSYDRGNGYTFGSGTRLTVV.